This TCR beta chain originates from a study of T cell clonality in common variable immunodeficiency. In germline, CDR1 is SGHTA, CDR2 FQGTGA. CDR3 size: 14 residues. This clone was counted ten times or more. Read coverage stops 3 residues before the CDR3 terminus; the germline J gene supplies the remainder. Sequencing was performed with immunoSEQ multiplex PCR; in TCRdb, only in-frame clones are kept and a portion is missing. The profile covers 50,000 or so clones, none occurring a single time. This TCR came from a person aged 18 to 70 in good health. V and J are TRBV7-3 and TRBJ1-2, with TRBD1 identical over 11 bases. Sequencing input: peripheral blood mononuclear cells. The CDR3 here is CASSPGTGGYDYTF. The DNA read from the CDR3 is TGTGCCAGCAGCCCAGGGACAGGGGGGTACGAC.